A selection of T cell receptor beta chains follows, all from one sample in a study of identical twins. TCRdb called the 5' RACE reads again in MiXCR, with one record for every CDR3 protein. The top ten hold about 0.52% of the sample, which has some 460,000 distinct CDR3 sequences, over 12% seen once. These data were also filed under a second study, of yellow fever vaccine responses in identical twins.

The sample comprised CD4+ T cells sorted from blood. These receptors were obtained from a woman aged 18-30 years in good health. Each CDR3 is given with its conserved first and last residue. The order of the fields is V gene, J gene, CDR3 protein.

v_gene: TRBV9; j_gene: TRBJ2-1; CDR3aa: CASSVRGLAGVNEQFF
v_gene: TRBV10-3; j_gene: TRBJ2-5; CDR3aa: CAISEVAGQETQYF
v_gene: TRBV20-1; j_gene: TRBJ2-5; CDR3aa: CSANRGKLTGLETQYF
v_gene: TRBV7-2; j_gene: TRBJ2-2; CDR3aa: CASSAGQGAWTGELFF
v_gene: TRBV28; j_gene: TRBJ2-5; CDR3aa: CASNRDRGKETQYF
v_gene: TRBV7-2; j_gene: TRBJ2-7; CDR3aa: CASSFPGASYEQYF
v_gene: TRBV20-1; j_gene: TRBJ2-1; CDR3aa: CSARDGTSGVYNEQFF
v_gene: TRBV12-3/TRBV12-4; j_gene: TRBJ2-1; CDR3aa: CARSSLYRKIGALNNEQFF
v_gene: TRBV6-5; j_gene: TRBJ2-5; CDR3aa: CASGRSKETQYF
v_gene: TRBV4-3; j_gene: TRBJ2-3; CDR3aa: CASSQDRASGRLTDTQYF
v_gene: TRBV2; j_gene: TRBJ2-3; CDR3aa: CASSWDLNDTQYF
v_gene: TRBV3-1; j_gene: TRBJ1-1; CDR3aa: CASSQAGSISEAFF
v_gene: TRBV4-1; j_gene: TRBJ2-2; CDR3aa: CASSQDRLPGELFF
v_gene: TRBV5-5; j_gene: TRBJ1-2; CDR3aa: CASSLALADPYGYTF
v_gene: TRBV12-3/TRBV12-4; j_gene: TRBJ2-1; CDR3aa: CASSSRLVKGNEQFF
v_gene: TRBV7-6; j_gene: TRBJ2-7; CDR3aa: CASSLGTDETDEQYF